The 29 T cell receptor beta chains presented below share a single source sample, sequenced in a study of beta chain features in type 1 diabetes. Findings and limits, study-wide: Patients with Type 1 diabetes showed moderately but significantly shorter TCRB CDR3s in all four CD4+ subsets.

Of the isolated RNA, all was reverse transcribed, and so the sequenced material was expressed TCRB transcripts. Profiling relied on immunoSEQ multiplex PCR, and the TCRdb table lists in-frame clones only, not all of them. The sample contains over 150,000 clones, about 7.8% of which appear only once. What these receptors recognize is not known. Sequencing used central memory CD4+ T cells from blood. The source of these receptors is a woman aged 40 to 50 with type 1 diabetes.

This clone was detected only a few times. The V call is TRBV7-3, the J call TRBJ1-6; possible D gene TRBD1, 6 bases. The CDR3 is 15 amino acids. Germline CDR1 reads SGHTA; CDR2 reads FQGTGA. V dropped 5 bases and J dropped 10 bases, with 18 bases sitting between them. As DNA, the CDR3 is TGTGCCAGCAGCCTCGAAGGGGGAAGGTACTCACCCCTCCACTTT. Amino acids: CASSLEGGRYSPLHF.

This clone has a handful of counts. The chain couples TRBV30 to TRBJ1-2; 11 nucleotides match TRBD1. Losses at the gene ends were 8 bases for V and 7 bases for J; bases not matched to a gene: 9. CDR1 is GTSNPN, CDR2 SVGIG, per germline (reference sequence). The CDR3 spans 13 residues. The CDR3 DNA sequence: TGTGCCCTCCTCGGGACAGGGGGAGGTGGCTACACCTTC. Translation gives CALLGTGGGGYTF.

This clone has just a few counts. V gene TRBV19 combines with J gene TRBJ1-1; TRBD1 is a possible D gene (6 bases). Germline V lookup: CDR1 LNHDA, CDR2 SQIVND (reference sequence). The CDR3 has 12 residues. V gave up 4 bases and J gave up 9 bases, with 12 bases separating them. CDR3 sequence (DNA): TGTGCCAGTAGTAACGGACAGTCAAAAGCTTTCTTT. As protein: CASSNGQSKAFF.

This clone was counted a few times. The chain has TRBV7-2 and TRBJ2-3; D is possibly TRBD2 (5 bases). Between the trimmed V and J ends, which lost 5 bases and 5 bases, there was a span of 8 bases. The germline V gene has CDR1 SGHTA and CDR2 FQGNSA. CDR3 length equals 12 residues. The CDR3 DNA follows: TGTGCCAGCAGCCCGGGGAGAGATACGCAGTATTTT. Amino acid sequence: CASSPGRDTQYF.

V usage is TRBV7-2 and J usage is TRBJ2-2; D ambiguous. Germline V gene sequence: CDR1 SGHTA, CDR2 FQGNSA. CDR3 length: 13 residues. The V and J ends lost 2 bases and 1 base respectively, with 2 bases between them. Here the CDR3 DNA reads TGTGCCAGCAGCTTACGGAACACCGGGGAGCTGTTTTTT. Its protein is CASSLRNTGELFF.

There are a few counts of this clone. The chain uses TRBV19 and TRBJ1-3; D call uncertain. Deletions cut 5 bases from V and 4 bases from J, with 12 bases between. The CDR3 contains 14 residues. Germline CDR1 and CDR2: LNHDA and SQIVND (reference sequence). CDR3 in amino acids: CASSLSVGGNTIYF. The DNA of the CDR3 is TGTGCCAGTAGTCTCTCCGTGGGCGGAAACACCATATATTTT.

At least ten counts were recorded for this clone. The CDR3 here is CASSWAGPRYEQYF. In DNA, the CDR3 is TGTGCCAGCAGTTGGGCTGGGCCGCGCTACGAGCAGTACTTC. The chain has TRBV28 and TRBJ2-7; no firm D call. CDR3 size: 14 residues. The V and J ends lost 4 bases and 3 bases respectively, with 13 bases between them. Germline loops: CDR1 MDHEN, CDR2 SYDVKM. Complete variable domain (other parts from reference TRBV28 and TRBJ2-7): DVKVTQSSRYLVKRTGEKVFLECVQDMDHENMFWYRQDPGLGLRLIYFSYDVKMKEKGDIPEGYSVSREKKERFSLILESASTNQTSMYLCASSWAGPRYEQYFGPGTRLTVT.

Concerning this clone: Within the sample, other DNA sequences also encode this same CDR3. The rearrangement uses TRBV9 and TRBJ2-5, with 8 bases aligning to TRBD1. V dropped 2 bases and J dropped 2; count of bases not matched to a gene: 5. Germline V gene sequence: CDR1 SGDLS, CDR2 YYNGEE. This CDR3 contains 15 residues. The CDR3 sequence: CASSVGTGPQETQYF. CDR3 in DNA: TGTGCCAGCAGCGTCGGGACAGGACCGCAAGAGACCCAGTACTTC.

This clone was observed at least ten times. This chain joins TRBV30 and TRBJ2-1; TRBD2 matches at 9 bases. The CDR3 runs to 14 residues. With V trimmed by 5 bases and J by 5 bases, 7 bases remained unmatched. From germline, CDR1 is GTSNPN and CDR2 SVGIG (reference sequence). The CDR3 sequence is CAWSSGIVHNEQFF. The CDR3 region has the DNA TGTGCCTGGTCTAGCGGGATCGTCCACAATGAGCAGTTCTTC.

This clone was picked up a small number of times. The genes are TRBV15 and TRBJ1-2; 8 bases agree with TRBD1. This CDR3 has 14 residues. The J segment lost 7 bases and the V segment lost 1 base, leaving 5 bases of the junction unmatched. Germline values: CDR1 LNHNV, CDR2 YYDKDF (reference sequence). CDR3 DNA: TGTGCCACCAGCAGAGCCAGGGGGCTGGGTGGCTACACCTTC. It translates to CATSRARGLGGYTF.

The J gene is TRBJ2-1, the V gene TRBV19; 7 bases line up with TRBD2. Germline assignment: CDR1 LNHDA and CDR2 SQIVND (reference sequence). V was clipped by 3 bases and J by 2 bases; unmatched bases: 4. The CDR3 covers 15 residues. The CDR3 DNA sequence: TGTGCCAGTAGTATTAGCGGGCCGACCTACAATGAGCAGTTCTTC. Encoded protein: CASSISGPTYNEQFF.

This clone was seen a handful of times. This chain uses TRBV9 with TRBJ1-5, with a weak D call TRBD1 (6 bases). This CDR3 is 13 amino acids long. Germline V gene sequence: CDR1 SGDLS, CDR2 YYNGEE. Trimming shortened V by 3 bases and J by 9 bases, and 13 bases separated the two germline ends. The CDR3 region has the DNA TGTGCCAGCAGCGCAGCAGGGGTATGGCCCCAGCATTTT. This translates into CASSAAGVWPQHF.

V and J are TRBV5-1 and TRBJ1-3; the D gene is possibly TRBD1 (5 bases). Trimming removed 0 bases at V and 0 bases at J, with 7 bases between. CDR1 is SGHRS, CDR2 YFSETQ, per germline. This CDR3 has 15 amino acids. This CDR3 is CASSLEGASGNTIYF. The CDR3 region has the DNA TGCGCCAGCAGCTTGGAAGGGGCCTCTGGAAACACCATATATTTT.

This clone was observed a few times. The V gene is TRBV5-1, the J gene TRBJ1-2; D uncertain. Trimming took off 0 bases at V and 0 bases at J, with 6 bases between the two ends. The CDR3 has 14 amino acids. Germline V gene data show CDR1 as SGHRS and CDR2 as YFSETQ. CDR3 DNA: TGCGCCAGCAGCTTGGCCCAGACTAACTATGGCTACACCTTC. It translates to CASSLAQTNYGYTF.

The V gene is TRBV9, the J gene TRBJ2-7; D is unclear. Trimming took off 1 base at V and 3 bases at J, with 8 bases between the two ends. Germline CDR1 is SGDLS and CDR2 is YYNGEE. The length of the CDR3 is 13 residues. The CDR3 reads CASSVSPGYEQYF. CDR3 sequence (DNA): TGTGCCAGCAGCGTAAGCCCGGGCTACGAGCAGTACTTC.

This clone was detected only a few times. The chain employs TRBV15 and TRBJ1-5; a weak D match, TRBD1 (5 bases). Trimming cost V 9 bases and J 5 bases, with 20 bases left between them. Germline CDR1 and CDR2: LNHNV and YYDKDF (reference sequence). The CDR3 sequence is 15 residues long. The CDR3 protein is CATNQGQGRDQPQHF. The CDR3 DNA reads as TGTGCCACAAACCAAGGCCAGGGAAGGGATCAGCCCCAGCATTTT. The full variable domain, completed using reference TRBV15 and TRBJ1-5, is DAMVIQNPRYQVTQFGKPVTLSCSQTLNHNVMYWYQQKSSQAPKLLFHYYDKDFNNEADTPDNFQSRRPNTSFCFLDIRSPGLGDTAMYLCATNQGQGRDQPQHFGDGTRLSIL.

This clone came up a few times. The CDR3 region is CASSPTGQGAEQPQHF. In DNA form, the CDR3 reads TGTGCCAGCAGCCCCACGGGACAGGGGGCGGAACAGCCCCAGCATTTT. This sequence joins TRBV11-2 and TRBJ1-5; 12 nucleotides align to TRBD1. With V trimmed by 5 bases and J by 7 bases, 9 bases remained unmatched. The CDR3 extends over 16 amino acids. Germline V gene sequence: CDR1 SGHAT, CDR2 FQNNGV.

This sequence joins TRBV7-2 and TRBJ2-5; no clear D. Germline loops: CDR1 SGHTA, CDR2 FQGNSA. Trimming pared 4 bases from V and 7 bases from J, leaving 10 bases between. The CDR3 has 12 residues. The CDR3 coding sequence is TGTGCCAGCAGCTCGGTTTATGGGACCCAGTACTTC. Encoded protein: CASSSVYGTQYF.

The chain employs TRBV14 and TRBJ1-2; tentative D call: TRBD1 (6 bases). CDR3 length equals 13 residues. Trimming stripped 4 bases from V and 2 bases from J, with 8 bases between. In germline, CDR1 is SGHDN, CDR2 FVKESK. The CDR3 region is CASSLDRNYGYTF. The CDR3 region has the DNA TGTGCCAGCAGCCTGGACAGAAACTATGGCTACACCTTC.

This clone was recorded a few times. This chain connects TRBV28 to TRBJ2-3; 9 bases map to TRBD2. This CDR3 is 15 amino acids long. J was trimmed by 2 bases and V by 4 bases; bases with no gene match: 4. Germline loops: CDR1 MDHEN, CDR2 SYDVKM. CDR3 protein: CASSSERGDTDTQYF. DNA for the CDR3: TGTGCCAGCAGTTCCGAGCGGGGGGACACAGATACGCAGTATTTT. The full variable domain, completed using reference TRBV28 and TRBJ2-3, is DVKVTQSSRYLVKRTGEKVFLECVQDMDHENMFWYRQDPGLGLRLIYFSYDVKMKEKGDIPEGYSVSREKKERFSLILESASTNQTSMYLCASSSERGDTDTQYFGPGTRLTVL.

This clone was observed a few times. The chain combines TRBV7-2 with TRBJ2-1; possible D gene TRBD2, 5 bases. The CDR3 length is 14 residues. Trimming shortened V by 1 base and J by 3 bases, and 7 bases separated the two germline ends. Germline values: CDR1 SGHTA, CDR2 FQGNSA. The CDR3 DNA is TGTGCCAGCAGCTTAGTACGGGACTACAATGAGCAGTTCTTC. As protein: CASSLVRDYNEQFF.

The CDR3 DNA sequence: TGTGCCAGCAGCATGACAGGCAACTCCTACAATGAGCAGTTCTTC. It specifies CASSMTGNSYNEQFF. The rearrangement uses TRBV9 and TRBJ2-1; tentative D call: TRBD1 (6 bases). Germline V gives CDR1 SGDLS, CDR2 YYNGEE. V shed 4 bases and J shed 0 bases, with 11 bases lying between them. The CDR3 length is 15 residues.

The genes are TRBV7-8 and TRBJ1-6, with D unclear. The germline CDR1 and CDR2 sequences are SGHVS and FQNEAQ. The CDR3 is 14 amino acids. Between the trimmed V and J ends, which lost 1 base and 6 bases, there was a span of 7 bases. DNA for the CDR3: TGTGCCAGCAGCTTAGGCCAGTCTAATTCACCCCTCCACTTT. It is translated as CASSLGQSNSPLHF.

This clone has only a few counts. The chain couples TRBV9 to TRBJ1-2; tentatively, D is TRBD1 (6 bases). V was clipped by 0 bases and J by 2 bases, with 11 bases between them. The V gene's germline CDR1 is SGDLS and CDR2 YYNGEE. The CDR3 runs 15 residues. For the CDR3, the DNA is TGTGCCAGCAGCGTAGGCAGGGGATACAACTATGGCTACACCTTC. The encoded protein is CASSVGRGYNYGYTF.

This clone was seen a few times. The rearrangement links TRBV11-2 to TRBJ1-1; D not resolved. Per the germline V gene, CDR1 is SGHAT and CDR2 is FQNNGV. The CDR3 spans 14 residues. With 7 bases removed from V and 2 bases from J, the gap between germline ends came to 14 bases. The CDR3 loop is CASTSRAINTEAFF. The CDR3 region has the DNA TGTGCCAGCACATCACGAGCGATCAACACTGAAGCTTTCTTT.

The rearrangement joins TRBV27 to TRBJ2-1; possibly TRBD2 for D (6 bases). With 3 bases removed from V and 9 bases from J, the gap between germline ends came to 15 bases. The V gene's germline CDR1 is MNHEY and CDR2 SMNVEV (reference sequence). The CDR3 has 14 amino acids. The CDR3 spells CASSLKSGRGEQFF. The CDR3 nucleotides read TGTGCCAGCAGTTTGAAATCCGGGCGGGGTGAGCAGTTCTTC.

CDR3 sequence (DNA): TGTGCCAGCAGCCAAGCTAGCGGCGCCTACAATGAGCAGTTCTTC. This sequence encodes CASSQASGAYNEQFF. The V and J genes are TRBV4-2 and TRBJ2-1; 7 bases are shared with TRBD2. CDR3 length: 15 amino acids. CDR1 and CDR2 (germline): LGHNA, YNFKEQ. Trimming at V came to 1 base and at J to 2 bases, leaving 2 bases not matched to a gene.

This clone was counted between two and nine times. The chain uses TRBV6-6 and TRBJ1-2; possible D gene TRBD1, 6 bases. This CDR3 spans 14 amino acids. Trimming pared 8 bases from V and 1 base from J, leaving 14 bases between. Germline values: CDR1 MNHNY, CDR2 SVGAGI (reference sequence). The CDR3 here is CASGDTGINYGYTF. CDR3 DNA sequence: TGTGCCAGCGGGGATACAGGGATTAACTATGGCTACACCTTC.

The rearrangement uses TRBV9 and TRBJ1-2; D unclear. This CDR3 region has 17 residues. The germline gives CDR1 SGDLS, CDR2 YYNGEE. Trimming pared 0 bases from V and 4 bases from J, leaving 19 bases between. Written as DNA, the CDR3 is TGTGCCAGCAGCGTAGAAGTCACAGACCTCGCCCGCTATGGCTACACCTTC. This translates into CASSVEVTDLARYGYTF.